This TCR beta chain originates from a study of cytomegalovirus exposure and HLA in healthy donors. Regarding this clone: Its target is not known.

PCR was performed using 60 Vbeta and 13 Jbeta primers. Only in-frame clones appear in the TCRdb table, and some are missing; sequencing was by immunoSEQ multiplex PCR. Reported are approximately 130,000 clones; the ten largest clones contain approximately 1.9%. V lost 0 bases to trimming and J lost 0 bases, with 8 bases between them. This CDR3 has 16 residues. Germline values: CDR1 MNHEY, CDR2 SVGAGI. Healthy bone marrow donors made up the donor group. Study-wide results and limits: TCR association rates varied by HLA locus in a later analysis, with DRB1 highest and HLA-C lowest. In vitro checks showed that three CMV-associated chains really do target CMV antigens.

The chain links TRBV6-5 to TRBJ1-4; a possible D gene is TRBD1 (5 bases). This sequence was found in a woman aged 55-75 years in good health and CMV-seronegative. Sequenced material: PBMCs. DNA for the CDR3: TGTGCCAGCAGTTACTCTAGGGGTTCAACTAATGAAAAACTGTTTTTT. Translation: CASSYSRGSTNEKLFF.